This TCR beta chain was sequenced during a study of tumor-infiltrating lymphocytes in primary liver carcinoma. Study in general: Surgical resection treated primary liver carcinoma in the patients. These patients were men and women whose ages were 30 to 69 years. The study, taken as a whole, reports: Relative to blood, tumors carried a significantly larger fraction of the repertoire in their top 250 clones (p = 0.039). Unsorted bulk processing meant the study did not compare CD4+ and CD8+ repertoires.

From approximately 0.5 ug of total RNA, TCR beta-specific cDNA was reverse-transcribed using a constant-region primer. Employing slightly modified ARM-PCR, three nested multiplex PCR rounds were run, and these gave rise to the TCR beta libraries. The study ran its first two PCR rounds for approximately 11 cycles each, using TRBV1-TRBV30 forward primers and a C-beta reverse primer. Via MiXCR, TCRdb re-called the multiplex PCR reads, giving one row per CDR3 protein. The sample contains fewer than 250,000 distinct CDR3 sequences, about 65% of which appear only once. Unsorted whole blood served as the source of blood RNA, and germline DNA was extracted as well. Germline CDR1 and CDR2: MNHEY and SVGAGI. CDR3 length equals 15 residues. Concerning this clonotype itself: Its specificity is not known. The germline gene is not matched at one end of the junction; a read error may be the cause.

The receptor was isolated from an older woman with primary liver carcinoma and hepatitis B virus infection. The chain employs TRBV6-5 and TRBJ2-7, with TRBD1 matching over 8 bases. Sequencing was performed on peripheral blood. Here the CDR3 DNA reads TGTGCCAGCAGTTTCGCAGGGACAGGCCTAGGTGGGCAGAACTTC. Protein product: CASSFAGTGLGGQNF.